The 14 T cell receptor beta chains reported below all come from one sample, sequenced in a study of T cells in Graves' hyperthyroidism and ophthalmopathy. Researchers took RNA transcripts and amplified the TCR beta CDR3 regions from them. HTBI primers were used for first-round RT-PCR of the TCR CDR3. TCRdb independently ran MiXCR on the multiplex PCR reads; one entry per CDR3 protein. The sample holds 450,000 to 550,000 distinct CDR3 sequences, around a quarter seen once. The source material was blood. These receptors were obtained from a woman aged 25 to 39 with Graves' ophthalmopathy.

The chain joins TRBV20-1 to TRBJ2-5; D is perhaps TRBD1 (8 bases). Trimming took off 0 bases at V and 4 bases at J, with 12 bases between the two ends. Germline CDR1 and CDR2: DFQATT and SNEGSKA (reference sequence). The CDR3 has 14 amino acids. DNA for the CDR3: TGCAGTGCTAGAGATCACAGGGGGGGAGAGACCCAGTACTTC. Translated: CSARDHRGGETQYF.

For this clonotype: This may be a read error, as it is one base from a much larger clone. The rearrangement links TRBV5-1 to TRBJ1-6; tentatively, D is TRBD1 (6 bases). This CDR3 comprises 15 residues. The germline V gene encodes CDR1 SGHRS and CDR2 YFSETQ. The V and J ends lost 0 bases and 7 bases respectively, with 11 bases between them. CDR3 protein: CASSLDRVANSPLHF. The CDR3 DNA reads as TGCGCCAGCAGCTTGGACAGGGTTGCAAATTCACCCCTCCACTTT.

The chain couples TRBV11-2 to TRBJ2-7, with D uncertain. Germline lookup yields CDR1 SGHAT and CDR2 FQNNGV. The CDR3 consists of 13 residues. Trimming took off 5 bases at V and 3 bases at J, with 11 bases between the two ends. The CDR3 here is CASSPIARYEQYF. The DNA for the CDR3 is TGTGCCAGCAGCCCGATCGCTCGCTACGAGCAGTACTTC.

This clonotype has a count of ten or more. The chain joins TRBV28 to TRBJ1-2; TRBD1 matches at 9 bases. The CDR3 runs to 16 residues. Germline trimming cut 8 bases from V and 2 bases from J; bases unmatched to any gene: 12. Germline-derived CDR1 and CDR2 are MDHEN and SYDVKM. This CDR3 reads CASDPGTGLGNYGYTF. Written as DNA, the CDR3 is TGTGCCAGCGATCCCGGGACAGGGCTGGGAAACTATGGCTACACCTTC.

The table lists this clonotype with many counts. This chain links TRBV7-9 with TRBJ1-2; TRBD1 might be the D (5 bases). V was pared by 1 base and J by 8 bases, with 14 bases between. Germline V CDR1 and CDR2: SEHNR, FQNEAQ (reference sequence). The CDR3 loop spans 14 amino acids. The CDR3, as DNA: TGTGCCAGCAGCTTAGGTTACGGGGCAGACGGCTACACCTTC. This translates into CASSLGYGADGYTF.

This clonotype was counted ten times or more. The CDR3 loop reads CSASWGRSRPQVRRVTYEQYF. DNA of the CDR3: TGCAGTGCTAGCTGGGGCAGGTCGCGGCCCCAGGTCAGAAGGGTAACCTACGAGCAGTACTTC. This rearrangement joins TRBV20-1 to TRBJ2-7; D is possibly TRBD1 (5 bases). The germline V gene encodes CDR1 DFQATT and CDR2 SNEGSKA (reference sequence). The CDR3 spans 21 residues. V was shortened by 3 bases and J by 2 bases, with 35 bases between the two germline ends.

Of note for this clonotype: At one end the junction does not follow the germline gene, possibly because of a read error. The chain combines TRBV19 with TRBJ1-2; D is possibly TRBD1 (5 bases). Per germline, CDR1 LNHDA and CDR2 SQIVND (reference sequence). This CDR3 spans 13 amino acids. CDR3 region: CASRTIDVQGFTF. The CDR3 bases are TGTGCCAGTCGGACAATAGATGTCCAGGGCTTCACCTTC.

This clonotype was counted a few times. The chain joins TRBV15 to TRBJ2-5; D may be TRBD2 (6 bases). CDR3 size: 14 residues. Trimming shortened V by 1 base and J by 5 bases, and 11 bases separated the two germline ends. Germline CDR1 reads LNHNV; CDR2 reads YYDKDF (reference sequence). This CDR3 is CATSRGDGGETQYF. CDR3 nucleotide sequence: TGTGCCACCAGCAGAGGTGACGGAGGGGAGACCCAGTACTTC.

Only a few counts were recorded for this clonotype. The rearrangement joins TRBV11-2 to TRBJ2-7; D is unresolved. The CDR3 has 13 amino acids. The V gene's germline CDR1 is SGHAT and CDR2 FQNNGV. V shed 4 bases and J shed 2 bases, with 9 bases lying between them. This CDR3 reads CASSSYPAYEQYF. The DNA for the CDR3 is TGTGCCAGCAGCTCTTACCCAGCCTACGAGCAGTACTTC.

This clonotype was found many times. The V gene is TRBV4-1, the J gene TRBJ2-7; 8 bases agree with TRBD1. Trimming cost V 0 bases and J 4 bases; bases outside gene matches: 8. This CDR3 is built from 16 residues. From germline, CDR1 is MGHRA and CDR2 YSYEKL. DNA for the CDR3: TGCGCCAGCAGCCAAGAGGGATGGCAGGGGGCTTACGAGCAGTACTTC. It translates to CASSQEGWQGAYEQYF.

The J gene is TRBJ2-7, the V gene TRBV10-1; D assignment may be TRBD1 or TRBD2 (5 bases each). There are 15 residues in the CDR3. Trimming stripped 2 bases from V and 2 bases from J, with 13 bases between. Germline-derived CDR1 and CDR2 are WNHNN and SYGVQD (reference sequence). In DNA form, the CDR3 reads TGCGCCAGCAGTGAGATTCATGAGGGGCCCTACGAGCAGTACTTC. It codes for CASSEIHEGPYEQYF.

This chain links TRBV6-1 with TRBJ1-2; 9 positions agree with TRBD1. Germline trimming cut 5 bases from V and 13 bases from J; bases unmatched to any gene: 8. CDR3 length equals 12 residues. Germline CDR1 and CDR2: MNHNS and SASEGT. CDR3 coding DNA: TGTGCCAGCAGTAGGGACAGGGAAAGTTGCACCTTC. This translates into CASSRDRESCTF.

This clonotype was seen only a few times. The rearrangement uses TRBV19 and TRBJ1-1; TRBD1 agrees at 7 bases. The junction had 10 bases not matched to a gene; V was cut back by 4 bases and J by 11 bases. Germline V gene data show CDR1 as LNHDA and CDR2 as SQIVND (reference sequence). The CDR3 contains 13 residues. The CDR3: CASSTGTAPPAFF. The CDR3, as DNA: TGTGCCAGTAGTACTGGGACAGCCCCCCCGGCTTTCTTT.

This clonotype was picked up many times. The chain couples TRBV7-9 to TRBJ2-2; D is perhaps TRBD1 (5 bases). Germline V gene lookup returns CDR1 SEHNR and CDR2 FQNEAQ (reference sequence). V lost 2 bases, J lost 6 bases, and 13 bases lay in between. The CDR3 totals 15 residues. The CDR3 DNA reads TGTGCCAGCAGCTTATATTCAACAGGCGCCGGGGAGCTGTTTTTT. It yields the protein CASSLYSTGAGELFF.